A single sample is the source of the 21 T cell receptor beta chains below, sequenced in a study of T-cell memory formation after mild COVID-19 (dated by TCRdb to the early 2020s). The library was obtained by 5' RACE. Sequenced on an Illumina NovaSeq 6000. TCRdb reran the public reads through fastp at Q25 and MiXCR, keeping productive beta chains. Identical CDR3 proteins give one entry, which carries the most common genes and DNA. The sample profile shows hundreds of thousands of distinct CDR3 sequences; roughly 20% of them were found once. Approximately 12% of the sample is in the top ten clones. The source material was PBMCs or a T cell subset sorted from them (not recorded which). Receptors originate from an adult woman who had mild COVID-19 (a few samples of this study predate the infection). The sample titles of this study are shuffled in the database, so cell type and time point are left out; the donor was told from shared clones.

The chain links TRBV6-1 to TRBJ2-1; either TRBD1 or TRBD2 may supply D (5 bases each). This CDR3 has 16 amino acids. V was clipped by 5 bases and J by 7 bases, with 21 bases between them. Germline-derived CDR1 and CDR2 are MNHNS and SASEGT. The CDR3 DNA reads TGTGCCAGCAGTTTACACCGGGACGGATCCTTGAATGAGCAGTTCTTC. Its translation is CASSLHRDGSLNEQFF.

There are many counts of this clonotype. The chain is built from TRBV7-2 and TRBJ2-2, with 8 nucleotides matching TRBD2. The CDR3 loop spans 15 amino acids. The germline V gene has CDR1 SGHTA and CDR2 FQGNSA. The trim removed 6 bases at V and 0 bases at J, leaving 3 bases unmatched. The CDR3 DNA reads TGTGCCAGCAGGGCGGGACTAGCGAACACCGGGGAGCTGTTTTTT. Translation gives CASRAGLANTGELFF.

This clonotype has just a few counts. This sequence joins TRBV5-6 and TRBJ2-1; weak D call: TRBD2 (5 bases). Germline V lookup: CDR1 SGHDT, CDR2 YYEEEE. Trimming took off 0 bases at V and 0 bases at J, with 10 bases between the two ends. There are 16 residues in the CDR3. The CDR3 DNA reads TGTGCCAGCAGCTTGGTCCCGGGAAGCTCCTACAATGAGCAGTTCTTC. Protein sequence: CASSLVPGSSYNEQFF.

The V call is TRBV20-1, the J call TRBJ1-1; tentatively, D is TRBD1 (6 bases). From germline, CDR1 is DFQATT and CDR2 SNEGSKA (reference sequence). Trimming shortened V by 6 bases and J by 5 bases, and 13 bases separated the two germline ends. This CDR3 spans 12 amino acids. This chain's CDR3 is CSANRDGTEAFF. The CDR3 DNA reads TGCAGTGCAAACAGGGACGGTACTGAAGCTTTCTTT.

The CDR3 nucleotides read TGTGCCAGCAGCGTAGGGACTAGCGGGAGGAATGAGCAGTTCTTC. Its protein is CASSVGTSGRNEQFF. The chain links TRBV9 to TRBJ2-1; 14 bases fit TRBD2. The CDR3 loop spans 15 amino acids. Germline V gives CDR1 SGDLS, CDR2 YYNGEE. J gave up 7 bases and V 0 bases, and 0 bases lay outside the gene matches.

A few counts support this clonotype. The chain recombines TRBV18 with TRBJ2-3, with 7 bases fitting TRBD1. The germline CDR1 and CDR2 sequences are KGHSH and LQKENI. The V gene end was trimmed by 4 bases and the J gene end by 2 bases; junction bases not matched to a gene: 12. The CDR3 runs to 17 residues. CDR3 DNA: TGTGCCAGCTCACTCCACACCAGGGGGATGCTCACAGATACGCAGTATTTT. Encoded protein: CASSLHTRGMLTDTQYF.

This clonotype was found a few times. The genes are TRBV19 and TRBJ1-1, with TRBD1 as a possible D gene (5 bases). Trimming took off 2 bases at V and 1 base at J, with 8 bases between the two ends. The CDR3 extends over 14 amino acids. Germline loops: CDR1 LNHDA, CDR2 SQIVND (reference sequence). The CDR3 here is CASSIQGGNTEAFF. The CDR3 bases are TGTGCCAGTAGTATACAGGGAGGGAACACTGAAGCTTTCTTT.

This clonotype was seen only once. The rearrangement links TRBV4-3 to TRBJ1-1; D gene ambiguous. The CDR3 contains 13 residues. Germline assignment: CDR1 LGHNA and CDR2 YSLEER. V was pared by 2 bases and J by 4 bases, with 8 bases between. Written as DNA, the CDR3 is TGCGCCAGCAGCCAAATAAGCACCACTGAAGCTTTCTTT. Residues: CASSQISTTEAFF.

This clonotype was seen a handful of times. This rearrangement joins TRBV6-1 to TRBJ2-7, with D maybe TRBD2 (6 bases). This CDR3 region has 15 residues. CDR1 is MNHNS, CDR2 SASEGT, per germline. With 5 bases removed from V and 7 bases from J, the gap between germline ends came to 21 bases. The CDR3 region has the DNA TGTGCCAGCAGTTTCCGGGACTGGGAGGCCTTTGAGCAGTACTTC. The encoded protein is CASSFRDWEAFEQYF.

V and J are TRBV3-1 and TRBJ1-1; D call uncertain. Trimming shortened V by 7 bases and J by 0 bases, and 18 bases separated the two germline ends. The CDR3 has 16 residues. Germline CDR1 reads LGHDT; CDR2 reads YNNKEL (reference sequence). The CDR3 region is CASTPIWKAMNTEAFF. The CDR3 DNA reads TGTGCCAGCACCCCTATCTGGAAGGCGATGAACACTGAAGCTTTCTTT.

This clonotype was detected a few times. The chain uses TRBV9 and TRBJ1-2, with 9 positions matching TRBD1. The CDR3 runs to 13 residues. V lost 4 bases and J lost 6; bases outside the gene matches: 4. The germline V gene has CDR1 SGDLS and CDR2 YYNGEE. CDR3 loop: CASSPRTGDGYTF. CDR3 in DNA: TGTGCCAGCAGCCCCCGGACAGGGGATGGCTACACCTTC.

This clonotype was seen a handful of times. The chain employs TRBV12-3 or TRBV12-4 and TRBJ2-7, with a weak D call TRBD1 (6 bases). V lost 1 base and J lost 1, with 8 bases in between. CDR3 length: 14 amino acids. DNA of the CDR3: TGTGCCAGCAGTTTAGTGGGGGCGTCCTACGAGCAGTACTTC. Its protein is CASSLVGASYEQYF.

The V and J genes are TRBV20-1 and TRBJ1-5, with D unresolved. V was pared by 4 bases and J by 3 bases, with 13 bases between. Germline values: CDR1 DFQATT, CDR2 SNEGSKA (reference sequence). The CDR3 consists of 14 residues. In DNA form, the CDR3 reads TGCAGTGCTACTCCCAGAGGGCTCAATCAGCCCCAGCATTTT. Encoded protein: CSATPRGLNQPQHF.

This clonotype was seen a few times. The V call is TRBV4-2, the J call TRBJ2-1; 10 bases agree with TRBD1. The CDR3 is 14 amino acids. Germline V lookup: CDR1 LGHNA, CDR2 YNFKEQ. Trimming at V came to 4 bases and at J to 6 bases, leaving 3 bases not matched to a gene. This chain's CDR3 is CASSPRTGGNEQFF. In nucleotides, the CDR3 is TGTGCCAGCAGCCCCCGGACAGGGGGCAATGAGCAGTTCTTC.

The gene calls are TRBV5-6 and TRBJ2-7, with unresolved D. This CDR3 region has 14 residues. Germline V gene sequence: CDR1 SGHDT, CDR2 YYEEEE. With 2 bases removed from V and 3 bases from J, the gap between germline ends came to 12 bases. CDR3 sequence: CASSFGRSLYEQYF. For the CDR3, the DNA is TGTGCCAGCAGCTTCGGCAGAAGCCTCTACGAGCAGTACTTC.

This clonotype showed up many times. The J gene is TRBJ2-3, the V gene TRBV7-8, with 10 bases aligning to TRBD1. CDR1 and CDR2 (germline): SGHVS, FQNEAQ. The CDR3 contains 16 residues. J gave up 1 base and V 5 bases, and 6 bases lay outside the gene matches. CDR3 coding DNA: TGTGCCAGCAGCGCTACCGGGACAGGGGGCACAGATACGCAGTATTTT. This encodes CASSATGTGGTDTQYF. The full variable domain, with the rest looked up from reference TRBV7-8 and TRBJ2-3, is GAGVSQSPRYKVAKRGQDVALRCDPISGHVSLFWYQQALGQGPEFLTYFQNEAQLDKSGLPSDRFFAERPEGSVSTLKIQRTQQEDSAVYLCASSATGTGGTDTQYFGPGTRLTVL.

To note about this clonotype: Likely a read error: the CDR3 ends without its conserved phenylalanine or tryptophan. The chain combines TRBV7-9 with TRBJ1-1; no firm D call. The germline V gene has CDR1 SEHNR and CDR2 FQNEAQ (reference sequence). The CDR3 is 13 amino acids. V was cut by 8 bases and J by 4 bases, with 14 bases left in between. The CDR3 spells CASEASGSTEAFS. CDR3 nucleotides: TGTGCCAGCGAAGCCAGTGGGAGCACTGAAGCTTTCTCT.

A few counts support this clonotype. This chain joins TRBV3-1 and TRBJ2-7, with TRBD1 as a possible D gene (6 bases). Trimming shortened V by 3 bases and J by 6 bases, and 24 bases separated the two germline ends. Germline assignment: CDR1 LGHDT and CDR2 YNNKEL (reference sequence). The CDR3 spans 17 residues. CDR3 protein: CASSQSTGQRARSEQYF. The DNA of the CDR3 is TGTGCCAGCAGCCAGTCTACAGGGCAGAGGGCGAGGTCCGAGCAGTACTTC.

The chain uses TRBV3-1 and TRBJ2-1, with 9 bases fitting TRBD2. The trim removed 3 bases at V and 14 bases at J, leaving 8 bases unmatched. From germline, CDR1 is LGHDT and CDR2 YNNKEL (reference sequence). This CDR3 spans 13 amino acids. The DNA of the CDR3 is TGTGCCAGCAGCCAGAATATAGCGGGAGAGGAGTTCTTC. It specifies CASSQNIAGEEFF.

This chain joins TRBV5-5 and TRBJ2-1, with TRBD2 as a possible D gene (5 bases). Germline V lookup: CDR1 SGHKS, CDR2 YYEKEE (reference sequence). V shed 1 base and J shed 7 bases, with 15 bases lying between them. The CDR3 consists of 15 residues. The CDR3 coding sequence is TGTGCCAGCAGCTTGAGGACTGGCGTTTGGAATGAGCAGTTCTTC. As protein: CASSLRTGVWNEQFF.

In its sample, this clonotype was seen many times. The V gene is TRBV4-1, the J gene TRBJ2-7; D is undetermined. The CDR3 has 15 amino acids. Trimming left V 5 bases short and J 2 bases short, with 16 bases between. CDR1 is MGHRA and CDR2 is YSYEKL in the germline V gene. CDR3 region: CASSSEISGAYEQYF. DNA of the CDR3: TGCGCCAGCAGCTCCGAAATATCCGGCGCCTACGAGCAGTACTTC.